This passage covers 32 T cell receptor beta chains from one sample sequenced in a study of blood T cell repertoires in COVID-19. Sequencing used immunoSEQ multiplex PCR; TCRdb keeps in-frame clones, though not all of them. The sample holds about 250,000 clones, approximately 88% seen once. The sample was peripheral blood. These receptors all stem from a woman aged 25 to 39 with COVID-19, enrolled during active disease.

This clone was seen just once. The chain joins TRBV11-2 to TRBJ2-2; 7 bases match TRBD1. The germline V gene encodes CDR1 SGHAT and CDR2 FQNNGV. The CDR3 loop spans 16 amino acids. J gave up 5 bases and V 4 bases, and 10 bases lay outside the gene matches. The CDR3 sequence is CASSSARQGGTGELFF. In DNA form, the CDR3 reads TGTGCCAGCAGCTCGGCCCGACAGGGTGGAACCGGGGAGCTGTTTTTT. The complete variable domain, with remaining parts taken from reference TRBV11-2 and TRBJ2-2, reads EAGVAQSPRYKIIEKRQSVAFWCNPISGHATLYWYQQILGQGPKLLIQFQNNGVVDDSQLPKDRFSAERLKGVDSTLKIQPAKLEDSAVYLCASSSARQGGTGELFFGEGSRLTVL.

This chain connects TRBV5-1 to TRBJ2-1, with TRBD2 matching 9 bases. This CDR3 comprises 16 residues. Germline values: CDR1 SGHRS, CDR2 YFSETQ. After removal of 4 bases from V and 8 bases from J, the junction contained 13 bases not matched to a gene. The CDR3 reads CASSPAGGPAGHEQFF. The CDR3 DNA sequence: TGCGCCAGCAGCCCGGCGGGGGGGCCCGCCGGGCATGAGCAGTTCTTC.

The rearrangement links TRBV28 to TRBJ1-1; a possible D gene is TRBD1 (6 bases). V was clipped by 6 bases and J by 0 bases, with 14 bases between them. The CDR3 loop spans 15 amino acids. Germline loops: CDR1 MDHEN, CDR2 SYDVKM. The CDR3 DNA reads TGTGCCAGCAGCCCGGGGGGGCCGATGAACACTGAAGCTTTCTTT. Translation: CASSPGGPMNTEAFF.

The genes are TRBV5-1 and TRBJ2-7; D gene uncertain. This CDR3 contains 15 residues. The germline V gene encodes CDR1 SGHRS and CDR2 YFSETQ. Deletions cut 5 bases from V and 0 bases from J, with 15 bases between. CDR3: CASSSNSPSSYEQYF. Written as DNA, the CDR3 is TGCGCCAGCAGTTCGAACTCCCCAAGCTCCTACGAGCAGTACTTC.

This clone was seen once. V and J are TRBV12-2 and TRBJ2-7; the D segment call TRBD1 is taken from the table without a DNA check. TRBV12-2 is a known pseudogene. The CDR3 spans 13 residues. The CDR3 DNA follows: TGTGCAAGTCGCTTAGACAGCTCCTACGAGCAGTACGTC. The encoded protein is CASRLDSSYEQYV.

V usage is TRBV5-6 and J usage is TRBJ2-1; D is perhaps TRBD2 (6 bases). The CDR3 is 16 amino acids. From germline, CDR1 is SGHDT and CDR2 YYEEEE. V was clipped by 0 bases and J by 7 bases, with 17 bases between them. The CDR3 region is CASSLERIAGTNEQFF. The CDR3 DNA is TGTGCCAGCAGCTTGGAAAGGATTGCGGGAACTAATGAGCAGTTCTTC.

The CDR3 bases are TGTGCCAGCAGCGACAGGGGGGGGAACACTGAAGCTTTCTTT. Translation: CASSDRGGNTEAFF. The gene calls are TRBV11-2 and TRBJ1-1; 9 bases align to TRBD1. The CDR3 covers 14 residues. The V segment lost 5 bases and the J segment 1 base; nucleotides outside the gene matches: 2. The germline V gene encodes CDR1 SGHAT and CDR2 FQNNGV.

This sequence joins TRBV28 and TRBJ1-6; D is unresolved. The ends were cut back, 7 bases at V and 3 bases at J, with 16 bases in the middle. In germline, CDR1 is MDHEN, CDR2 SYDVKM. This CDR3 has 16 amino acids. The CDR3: CASTRRRALYNSPLHF. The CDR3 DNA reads TGTGCCAGCACCCGGCGGCGAGCCCTCTATAATTCACCCCTCCACTTT.

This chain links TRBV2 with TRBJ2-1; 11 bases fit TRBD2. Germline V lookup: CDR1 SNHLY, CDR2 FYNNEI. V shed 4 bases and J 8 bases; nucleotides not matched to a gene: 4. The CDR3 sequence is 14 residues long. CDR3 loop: CASSGTSGSYEQFF. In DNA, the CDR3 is TGTGCCAGCAGTGGTACTAGCGGGAGCTATGAGCAGTTCTTC. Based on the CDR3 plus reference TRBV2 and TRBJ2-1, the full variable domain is EPEVTQTPSHQVTQMGQEVILRCVPISNHLYFYWYRQILGQKVEFLVSFYNNEISEKSEIFDDQFSVERPDGSNFTLKIRSTKLEDSAMYFCASSGTSGSYEQFFGPGTRLTVL.

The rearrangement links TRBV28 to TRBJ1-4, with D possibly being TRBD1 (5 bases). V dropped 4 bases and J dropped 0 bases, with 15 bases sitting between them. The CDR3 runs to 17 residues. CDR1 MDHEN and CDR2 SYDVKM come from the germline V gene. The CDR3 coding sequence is TGTGCCAGCAGTTCGCCCGGTAAGGGGCCAACTAATGAAAAACTGTTTTTT. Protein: CASSSPGKGPTNEKLFF.

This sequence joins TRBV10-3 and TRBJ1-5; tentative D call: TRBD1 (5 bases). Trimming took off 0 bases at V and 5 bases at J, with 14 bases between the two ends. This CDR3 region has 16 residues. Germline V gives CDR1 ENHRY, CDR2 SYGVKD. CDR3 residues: CAISESAGREHQPQHF. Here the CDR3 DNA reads TGTGCCATCAGTGAGTCTGCAGGGCGCGAGCATCAGCCCCAGCATTTT.

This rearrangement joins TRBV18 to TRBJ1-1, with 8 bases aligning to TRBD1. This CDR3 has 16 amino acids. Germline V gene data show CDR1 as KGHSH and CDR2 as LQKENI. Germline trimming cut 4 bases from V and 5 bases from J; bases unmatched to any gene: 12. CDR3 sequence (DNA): TGTGCCAGCTCACGGAATCCGTCGGACAGGGTAACTGAAGCTTTCTTT. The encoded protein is CASSRNPSDRVTEAFF.

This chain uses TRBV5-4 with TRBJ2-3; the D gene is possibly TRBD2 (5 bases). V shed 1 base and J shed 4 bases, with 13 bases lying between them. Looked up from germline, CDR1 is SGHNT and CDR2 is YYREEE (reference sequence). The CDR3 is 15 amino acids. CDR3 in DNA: TGTGCCAGCAGCTTGAGGCTAGCTGAGGCAGATACGCAGTATTTT. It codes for CASSLRLAEADTQYF.

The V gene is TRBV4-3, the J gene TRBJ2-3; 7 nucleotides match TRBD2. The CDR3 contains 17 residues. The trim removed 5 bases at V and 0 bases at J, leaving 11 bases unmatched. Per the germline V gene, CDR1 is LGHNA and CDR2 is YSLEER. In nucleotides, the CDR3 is TGCGCCAGCAGCAAACAATCGCAGCGGGACAGCACAGATACGCAGTATTTT. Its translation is CASSKQSQRDSTDTQYF.

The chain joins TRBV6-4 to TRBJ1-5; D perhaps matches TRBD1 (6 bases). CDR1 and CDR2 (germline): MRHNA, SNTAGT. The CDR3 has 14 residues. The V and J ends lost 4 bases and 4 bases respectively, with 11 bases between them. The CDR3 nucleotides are TGTGCCAGCAGTGTAAACAGGGAAAATCAGCCCCAGCATTTT. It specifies CASSVNRENQPQHF.

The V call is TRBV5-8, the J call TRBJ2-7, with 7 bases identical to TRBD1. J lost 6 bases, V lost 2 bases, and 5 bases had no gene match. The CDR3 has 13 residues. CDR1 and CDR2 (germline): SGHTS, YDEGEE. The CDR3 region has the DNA TGTGCCAGCAGCTTCGGACAGGAATCCGAGCAGTACTTC. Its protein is CASSFGQESEQYF.

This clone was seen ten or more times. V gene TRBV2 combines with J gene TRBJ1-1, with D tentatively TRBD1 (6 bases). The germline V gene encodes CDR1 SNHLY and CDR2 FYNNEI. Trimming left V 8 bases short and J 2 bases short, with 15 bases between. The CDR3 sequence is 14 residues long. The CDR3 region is CASYVRTENTEAFF. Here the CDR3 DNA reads TGTGCCAGCTACGTTAGGACAGAAAACACTGAAGCTTTCTTT.

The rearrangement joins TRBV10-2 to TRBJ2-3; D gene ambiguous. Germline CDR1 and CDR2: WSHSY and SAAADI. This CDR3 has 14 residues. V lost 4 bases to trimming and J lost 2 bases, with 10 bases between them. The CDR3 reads CASSGAQATDTQYF. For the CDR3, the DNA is TGCGCCAGCAGTGGCGCCCAAGCCACAGATACGCAGTATTTT.

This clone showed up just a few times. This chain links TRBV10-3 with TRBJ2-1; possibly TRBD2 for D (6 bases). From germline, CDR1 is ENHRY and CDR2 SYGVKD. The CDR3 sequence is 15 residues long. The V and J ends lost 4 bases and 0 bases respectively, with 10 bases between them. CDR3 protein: CAISAMEGSYNEQFF. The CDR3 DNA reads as TGTGCCATCAGTGCGATGGAGGGCTCCTACAATGAGCAGTTCTTC.

CDR3 protein: CATRDHDRDTGELFF. The CDR3 region has the DNA TGTGCCACCAGGGACCACGACAGGGACACCGGGGAGCTGTTTTTT. The V call is TRBV24-1, the J call TRBJ2-2, with TRBD1 matching over 7 bases. CDR3 size: 15 residues. V dropped 7 bases and J dropped 3; count of bases not matched to a gene: 7. Germline V gene data show CDR1 as KGHDR and CDR2 as SFDVKD.

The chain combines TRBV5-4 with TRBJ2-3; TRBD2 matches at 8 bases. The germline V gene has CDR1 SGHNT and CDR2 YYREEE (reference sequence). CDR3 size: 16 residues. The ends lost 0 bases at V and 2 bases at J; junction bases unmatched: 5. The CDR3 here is CASSLVVAGNTDTQYF. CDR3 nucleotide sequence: TGTGCCAGCAGCTTGGTTGTAGCGGGGAACACAGATACGCAGTATTTT. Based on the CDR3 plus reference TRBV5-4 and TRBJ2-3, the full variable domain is ETGVTQSPTHLIKTRGQQVTLRCSSQSGHNTVSWYQQALGQGPQFIFQYYREEENGRGNFPPRFSGLQFPNYSSELNVNALELDDSALYLCASSLVVAGNTDTQYFGPGTRLTVL.

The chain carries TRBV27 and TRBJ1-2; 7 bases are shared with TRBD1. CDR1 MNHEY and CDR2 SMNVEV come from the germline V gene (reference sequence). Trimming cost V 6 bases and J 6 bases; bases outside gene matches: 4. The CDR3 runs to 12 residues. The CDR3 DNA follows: TGTGCCAGCAGAAAAACAGGGGATGGCTACACCTTC. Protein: CASRKTGDGYTF.

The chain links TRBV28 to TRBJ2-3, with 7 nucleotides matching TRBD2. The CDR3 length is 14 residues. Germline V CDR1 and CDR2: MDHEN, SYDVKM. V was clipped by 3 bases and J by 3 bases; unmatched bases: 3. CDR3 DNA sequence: TGTGCCAGCAGTTTGGGGAGGGTTACAGATACGCAGTATTTT. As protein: CASSLGRVTDTQYF.

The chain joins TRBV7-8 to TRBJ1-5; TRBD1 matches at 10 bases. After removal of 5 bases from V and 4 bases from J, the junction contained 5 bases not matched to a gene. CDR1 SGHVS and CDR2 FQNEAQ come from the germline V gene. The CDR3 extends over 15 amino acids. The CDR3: CASSRGTGVNQPQHF. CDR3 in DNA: TGTGCCAGCAGCCGAGGGACAGGGGTTAATCAGCCCCAGCATTTT.

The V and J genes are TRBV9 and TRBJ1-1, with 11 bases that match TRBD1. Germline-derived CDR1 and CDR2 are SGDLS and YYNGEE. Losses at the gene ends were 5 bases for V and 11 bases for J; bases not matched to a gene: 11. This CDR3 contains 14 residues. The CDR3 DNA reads TGTGCCAGCAGTCGAATGGCGGGACAGGGGGAGGCTTTCTTT. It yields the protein CASSRMAGQGEAFF.

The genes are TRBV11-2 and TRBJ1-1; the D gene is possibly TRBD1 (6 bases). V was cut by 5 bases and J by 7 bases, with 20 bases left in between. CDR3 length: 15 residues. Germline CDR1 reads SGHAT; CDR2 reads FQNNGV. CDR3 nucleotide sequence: TGTGCCAGCAGCCAGCACCGGACAGAATGGGGTGAAGCTTTCTTT. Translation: CASSQHRTEWGEAFF.

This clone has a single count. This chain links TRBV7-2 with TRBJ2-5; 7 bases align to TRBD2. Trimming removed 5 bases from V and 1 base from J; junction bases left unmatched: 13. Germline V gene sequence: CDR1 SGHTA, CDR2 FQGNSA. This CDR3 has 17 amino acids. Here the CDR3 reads CASSDSSLAVSQETQYF. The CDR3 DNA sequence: TGTGCCAGCAGCGACTCATCGCTAGCGGTCAGCCAAGAGACCCAGTACTTC.

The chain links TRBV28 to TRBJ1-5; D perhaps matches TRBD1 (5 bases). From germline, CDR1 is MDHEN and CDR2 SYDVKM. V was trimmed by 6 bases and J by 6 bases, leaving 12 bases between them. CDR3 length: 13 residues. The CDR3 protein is CASRQGLSQPQHF. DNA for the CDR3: TGTGCCAGCAGGCAGGGATTGAGTCAGCCCCAGCATTTT.

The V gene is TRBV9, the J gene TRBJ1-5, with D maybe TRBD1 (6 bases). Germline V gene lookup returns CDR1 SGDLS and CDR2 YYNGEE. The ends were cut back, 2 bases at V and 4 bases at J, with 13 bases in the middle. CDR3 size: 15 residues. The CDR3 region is CASSVGTRDNQPQHF. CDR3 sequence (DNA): TGTGCCAGCAGCGTCGGGACAAGAGATAATCAGCCCCAGCATTTT.

CDR3 in DNA: TGTGCCAGTAGTATATTTCACGGGAACTCTGGAAACACCATATATTTT. This encodes CASSIFHGNSGNTIYF. The chain joins TRBV19 to TRBJ1-3; D ambiguous. CDR3 length: 16 amino acids. Germline V gives CDR1 LNHDA, CDR2 SQIVND (reference sequence). The V and J ends lost 2 bases and 0 bases respectively, with 11 bases between them.

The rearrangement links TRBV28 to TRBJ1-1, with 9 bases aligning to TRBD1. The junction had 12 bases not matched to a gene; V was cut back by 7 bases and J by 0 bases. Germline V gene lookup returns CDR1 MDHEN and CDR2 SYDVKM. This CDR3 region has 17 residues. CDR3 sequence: CASTERQGGYMNTEAFF. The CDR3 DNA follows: TGTGCCAGCACCGAACGACAGGGGGGTTACATGAACACTGAAGCTTTCTTT.

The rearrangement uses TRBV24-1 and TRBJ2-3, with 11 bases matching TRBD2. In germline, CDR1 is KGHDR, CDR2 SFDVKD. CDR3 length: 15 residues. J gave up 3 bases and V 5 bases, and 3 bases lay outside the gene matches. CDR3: CATSGRLAGTDTQYF. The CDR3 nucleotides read TGTGCCACCAGTGGACGACTAGCGGGAACAGATACGCAGTATTTT.